The 25 T cell receptor beta chains in this list originate from one sample, sequenced in a study of PD-1 blockade in classical Hodgkin lymphoma. The protocol was immunoSEQ multiplex PCR, while the TCRdb copy is restricted to in-frame clones and leaves out a portion. The table lists tens of thousands of clones, 85% to 90% of them singletons, with 15% in the top ten. Every single patient, without exception, relapsed after autologous stem cell transplantation, and brentuximab vedotin exposure varied. The material was peripheral blood mononuclear cells (PBMCs), obtained at baseline. These receptors were taken from a human donor with classical Hodgkin lymphoma.

The J gene is TRBJ2-3, the V gene TRBV10-3, with D hard to call. The germline V gene has CDR1 ENHRY and CDR2 SYGVKD. This CDR3 contains 12 residues. Trimming left V 9 bases short and J 6 bases short, with 13 bases between. This CDR3 reads CAIHRDGDTQYF. The CDR3 DNA sequence: TGTGCCATTCACAGAGATGGGGATACGCAGTATTTT.

The CDR3 protein is CASSLGVSSYNEQFF. The CDR3 nucleotides read TGTGCCAGCAGCTTAGGGGTGAGCTCCTACAATGAGCAGTTCTTC. V is TRBV7-9 and J is TRBJ2-1; D unclear. Trimming stripped 1 base from V and 0 bases from J, with 7 bases between. Germline V gene data show CDR1 as SEHNR and CDR2 as FQNEAQ (reference sequence). The CDR3 contains 15 residues.

The rearrangement links TRBV5-6 to TRBJ1-2; D gene uncertain. The germline CDR1 and CDR2 sequences are SGHDT and YYEEEE. The V gene lost 2 bases and the J gene lost 7 bases, with 18 bases spanning the gap. The CDR3 totals 15 residues. The CDR3 DNA reads TGTGCCAGCAGCTTCGGGCAGGCCCCAGGAGTTGGCTACACCTTC. Translating gives CASSFGQAPGVGYTF.

The V and J genes are TRBV2 and TRBJ2-7, with 7 bases aligning to TRBD1. V lost 5 bases, J lost 2 bases, and 0 bases stayed unmatched. This CDR3 is built from 12 residues. Germline values: CDR1 SNHLY, CDR2 FYNNEI. DNA for the CDR3: TGTGCCAGCAGTCAGGGGGCCTACGAGCAGTACTTC. Translated: CASSQGAYEQYF. The entire variable domain, with the rest obtained from reference TRBV2 and TRBJ2-7, is as follows: EPEVTQTPSHQVTQMGQEVILRCVPISNHLYFYWYRQILGQKVEFLVSFYNNEISEKSEIFDDQFSVERPDGSNFTLKIRSTKLEDSAMYFCASSQGAYEQYFGPGTRLTVT.

The sample holds a few counts of this clone. J is TRBJ1-5 and V is TRBV2, with D possibly TRBD1 on 5 matching bases. The CDR3 is made up of 14 amino acids. Germline V gene data show CDR1 as SNHLY and CDR2 as FYNNEI. V lost 6 bases and J lost 1, with 10 bases in between. The CDR3 loop is CASSGGRSNQPQHF. CDR3 nucleotides: TGTGCCAGCAGCGGGGGTAGGAGCAATCAGCCCCAGCATTTT.

In regard to this clone: Other DNA sequences in the sample encode the same CDR3. The chain carries TRBV7-9 and TRBJ2-7, with a possible D match to TRBD1 (5 bases). Germline V gene lookup returns CDR1 SEHNR and CDR2 FQNEAQ (reference sequence). V was trimmed by 3 bases and J by 0 bases, leaving 6 bases between them. The CDR3 is 13 residues long. Here the CDR3 DNA reads TGTGCCAGCAGCTTCGACAGCTCCTACGAGCAGTACTTC. Translated: CASSFDSSYEQYF. The full variable domain, in which reference TRBV7-9 and TRBJ2-7 provide the parts outside the CDR3, is DTGVSQNPRHKITKRGQNVTFRCDPISEHNRLYWYRQTLGQGPEFLTYFQNEAQLEKSRLLSDRFSAERPKGSFSTLEIQRTEQGDSAMYLCASSFDSSYEQYFGPGTRLTVT.

The gene calls are TRBV6-5 and TRBJ2-7; 9 bases are shared with TRBD1. The CDR3 is 15 amino acids. CDR1 is MNHEY, CDR2 SVGAGI, per germline. V lost 8 bases and J lost 3; bases outside the gene matches: 11. The CDR3 is CASSAGQGISYEQYF. The CDR3 DNA reads TGTGCCAGCTCAGCGGGACAGGGAATAAGCTACGAGCAGTACTTC.

This clone was picked up one time. The gene calls are TRBV2 and TRBJ1-1; 7 bases fit TRBD1. Looked up from germline, CDR1 is SNHLY and CDR2 is FYNNEI. The CDR3 consists of 13 residues. V lost 9 bases and J lost 0; bases outside the gene matches: 4. CDR3: CARTGQMNTEAFF. CDR3 nucleotide sequence: TGTGCCAGGACGGGACAGATGAACACTGAAGCTTTCTTT.

This clone was observed once. The chain links TRBV2 to TRBJ1-4, with TRBD1 matching over 8 bases. Germline V lookup: CDR1 SNHLY, CDR2 FYNNEI. V was pared by 8 bases and J by 2 bases, with 1 base of the junction left unmatched. CDR3 length equals 13 residues. The CDR3 loop reads CASHRGTNEKLFF. Written as DNA, the CDR3 is TGTGCCAGCCACAGGGGGACTAATGAAAAACTGTTTTTT.

This chain uses TRBV5-1 with TRBJ2-1; 11 positions match TRBD2. Germline trimming cut 1 base from V and 5 bases from J; bases unmatched to any gene: 8. Germline assignment: CDR1 SGHRS and CDR2 YFSETQ. The CDR3 is made up of 17 amino acids. CDR3 loop: CASSLRKLAGGNNEQFF. DNA of the CDR3: TGCGCCAGCAGCTTGAGGAAATTAGCGGGGGGGAACAATGAGCAGTTCTTC.

The chain joins TRBV21-1 to TRBJ2-5; the D segment call TRBD2 is taken from the table without a DNA check. TRBV21-1 is labeled a pseudogene. The CDR3 extends over 16 amino acids. The CDR3 region has the DNA TGTGCCAGCAGCAAAGCGCCCCGGGGGGGAGAGGAGACCCAGTACTTC. Translation gives CASSKAPRGGEETQYF.

The rearrangement links TRBV6-5 to TRBJ1-4, with D hard to call. Trimming stripped 0 bases from V and 6 bases from J, with 14 bases between. The CDR3 runs 16 residues. Germline assignment: CDR1 MNHEY and CDR2 SVGAGI. The CDR3 region has the DNA TGTGCCAGCAGTTACTCGGAGCCCGGGGTGGATGAAAAACTGTTTTTT. Translating gives CASSYSEPGVDEKLFF.

The J gene is TRBJ1-2, the V gene TRBV5-4; D remains unclear. Germline loops: CDR1 SGHNT, CDR2 YYREEE (reference sequence). CDR3 size: 15 residues. Trimming cost V 1 base and J 8 bases, with 18 bases left between them. The CDR3 DNA is TGTGCCAGCAGCTTGATAAATAGGAGGGAACACGGCTACACCTTC. This translates into CASSLINRREHGYTF.

The V and J genes are TRBV10-2 and TRBJ2-7, with 9 bases identical to TRBD1. Losses at the gene ends were 3 bases for V and 7 bases for J; bases not matched to a gene: 10. Looked up from germline, CDR1 is WSHSY and CDR2 is SAAADI. CDR3 size: 15 residues. CDR3 coding DNA: TGCGCCAGCAGTGAAATAACAGGGGGCGCGGAGGAGCAGTACTTC. Its protein product is CASSEITGGAEEQYF.

The chain has TRBV6-5 and TRBJ1-1, with D unresolved. Germline CDR1 reads MNHEY; CDR2 reads SVGAGI. This CDR3 is 14 amino acids long. V was shortened by 1 base and J by 4 bases, with 10 bases between the two germline ends. CDR3 sequence: CASSYFEGSTEAFF. The CDR3 DNA reads as TGTGCCAGCAGTTACTTTGAGGGAAGCACTGAAGCTTTCTTT.

V gene TRBV4-1 combines with J gene TRBJ2-4; 8 bases are shared with TRBD2. V lost 0 bases, J lost 9 bases, and 4 bases stayed unmatched. The V gene's germline CDR1 is MGHRA and CDR2 YSYEKL. The CDR3 has 14 residues. CDR3 residues: CASSQEERGSIQYF. In DNA, the CDR3 is TGCGCCAGCAGCCAAGAGGAGCGGGGGAGCATTCAGTACTTC.

The chain combines TRBV27 with TRBJ2-4, with D hard to call. The CDR3 is made up of 15 amino acids. V lost 3 bases, J lost 0 bases, and 9 bases lay in between. The germline V gene has CDR1 MNHEY and CDR2 SMNVEV (reference sequence). This CDR3 is CASSLGSQAKNIQYF. The CDR3 coding sequence is TGTGCCAGCAGTTTGGGGTCGCAAGCCAAAAACATTCAGTACTTC.

This clone has a single count. V is TRBV6-5 and J is TRBJ2-3, with 9 bases matching TRBD2. The V and J ends lost 5 bases and 2 bases, in that order; junction bases with no gene match: 5. CDR1 MNHEY and CDR2 SVGAGI come from the germline V gene. CDR3 length equals 15 residues. The CDR3 region is CASSTGLAITDTQYF. Written as DNA, the CDR3 is TGTGCCAGCAGTACGGGACTAGCCATCACAGATACGCAGTATTTT.

The chain carries TRBV6-4 and TRBJ2-1, with 10 bases that match TRBD1. Germline CDR1 is MRHNA and CDR2 is SNTAGT. V trimming: 5 bases; J trimming: 6 bases; junction bases outside the gene matches: 7. This CDR3 contains 15 residues. This CDR3 reads CASSKTGGAGNEQFF. As DNA, the CDR3 is TGTGCCAGCAGTAAGACAGGGGGCGCCGGCAATGAGCAGTTCTTC.

V gene TRBV5-1 combines with J gene TRBJ1-3; no firm D call. CDR3 length equals 18 residues. With 3 bases removed from V and 0 bases from J, the gap between germline ends came to 19 bases. The germline V gene encodes CDR1 SGHRS and CDR2 YFSETQ. The CDR3 reads CASSSYIAGPVSGNTIYF. The DNA for the CDR3 is TGCGCCAGCAGCTCCTATATCGCCGGCCCAGTCTCTGGAAACACCATATATTTT.

Here the CDR3 reads CASSSRQPNEKLFF. As DNA, the CDR3 is TGCGCCAGCAGCTCTAGACAGCCTAATGAAAAACTGTTTTTT. The chain is built from TRBV5-1 and TRBJ1-4, with D possibly matching TRBD1 (5 bases). Germline-derived CDR1 and CDR2 are SGHRS and YFSETQ. The CDR3 extends over 14 amino acids. The germline V and J ends were trimmed by 3 bases and 3 bases, with 9 bases remaining between them.

The rearrangement joins TRBV5-6 to TRBJ2-7, with 7 nucleotides matching TRBD1. Germline loops: CDR1 SGHDT, CDR2 YYEEEE. J lost 5 bases, V lost 0 bases, and 8 bases had no gene match. The CDR3 is 15 residues long. The chain's CDR3 is CASSLGGGVMDEQYF. CDR3 coding DNA: TGTGCCAGCAGCTTGGGAGGGGGCGTAATGGACGAGCAGTACTTC.

In its sample, this clone was seen a few times. For the CDR3, the DNA is TGTGCCTGGGCAGGGAGGCAACCTGAAGCTTTCTTT. Its protein product is CAWAGRQPEAFF. J is TRBJ1-1 and V is TRBV30; possible D gene TRBD1, 5 bases. V lost 5 bases to trimming and J lost 6 bases, with 13 bases between them. The CDR3 totals 12 residues. CDR1 is GTSNPN, CDR2 SVGIG, per germline (reference sequence).

V and J are TRBV29-1 and TRBJ1-2; no clear D. Germline lookup yields CDR1 SQVTM and CDR2 ANQGSEA. CDR3 length: 15 residues. V gave up 2 bases and J gave up 8 bases, with 21 bases separating them. CDR3 in amino acids: CSVEKQETLRRGYTF. The CDR3 DNA follows: TGCAGCGTTGAAAAGCAAGAAACCCTTCGTAGGGGCTACACCTTC.

The CDR3, as DNA: TGTGCCAGCAGTTTAGCGGGGGATGACTACAATGAGCAGTTCTTC. It codes for CASSLAGDDYNEQFF. J is TRBJ2-1 and V is TRBV6-4, with TRBD2 identical over 9 bases. Germline V gives CDR1 MRHNA, CDR2 SNTAGT. The CDR3 loop spans 15 amino acids. V shed 5 bases and J 3 bases; nucleotides not matched to a gene: 5.